Listed here is a single TCR beta chain. The source of the sample is a study of technical replicates of blood from a few donors. The method was immunoSEQ multiplex PCR; TCRdb's version includes in-frame clones alone and lacks a portion of them. Of 100,000 or so clones listed, about 95% are singletons. Per the germline V gene, CDR1 is SGHTA and CDR2 is FQGTGA. Trimming left V 3 bases short and J 5 bases short, with 13 bases between. This CDR3 is 15 amino acids long. The receptor was isolated from a human donor in good health. Sequenced input: T cells isolated from PBMCs. The V and J genes are TRBV7-3 and TRBJ2-2, with a tentative D call TRBD2 (6 bases). The CDR3 loop is CASSFGRDFTGELFF. The CDR3 nucleotides read TGTGCCAGCAGCTTCGGGAGAGATTTTACCGGGGAGCTGTTTTTT. Full variable domain (missing parts from reference TRBV7-3 and TRBJ2-2): GAGVSQTPSNKVTEKGKYVELRCDPISGHTALYWYRQSLGQGPEFLIYFQGTGAADDSGLPNDRFFAVRPEGSVSTLKIQRTERGDSAVYLCASSFGRDFTGELFFGEGSRLTVL.